This T cell receptor (beta chain) emerged from a study of cytomegalovirus exposure and HLA in healthy donors. Whole-study results and caveats: Earlier analysis found most TCR beta V segments productive about 90% or about 30% of the time. Cytomegalovirus association was listed for about 170 TCR beta chains.

This clone has only a few counts. What it binds is unknown. The PCR was carried out with 60 Vbeta primers and 13 Jbeta primers. Assay used: immunoSEQ multiplex PCR; TCRdb lists only in-frame clones, some missing. The sample has around 81,000 clones; over 55% are singletons. With 4 bases clipped from V and 5 bases from J, the junction kept 7 bases outside the gene matches. The CDR3 extends over 16 amino acids. Germline CDR1 SEHNR, CDR2 FQNEAQ (reference sequence). Source material: PBMCs. The J gene is TRBJ2-2, the V gene TRBV7-9; TRBD2 aligns across 10 bases. This receptor was taken from a man aged 25 to 40 in good health and CMV-seropositive. In nucleotides, the CDR3 is TGTGCCAGCAGCTCCCCGGGACTAGCGCTAACCGGGGAGCTGTTTTTT. Residues: CASSSPGLALTGELFF.